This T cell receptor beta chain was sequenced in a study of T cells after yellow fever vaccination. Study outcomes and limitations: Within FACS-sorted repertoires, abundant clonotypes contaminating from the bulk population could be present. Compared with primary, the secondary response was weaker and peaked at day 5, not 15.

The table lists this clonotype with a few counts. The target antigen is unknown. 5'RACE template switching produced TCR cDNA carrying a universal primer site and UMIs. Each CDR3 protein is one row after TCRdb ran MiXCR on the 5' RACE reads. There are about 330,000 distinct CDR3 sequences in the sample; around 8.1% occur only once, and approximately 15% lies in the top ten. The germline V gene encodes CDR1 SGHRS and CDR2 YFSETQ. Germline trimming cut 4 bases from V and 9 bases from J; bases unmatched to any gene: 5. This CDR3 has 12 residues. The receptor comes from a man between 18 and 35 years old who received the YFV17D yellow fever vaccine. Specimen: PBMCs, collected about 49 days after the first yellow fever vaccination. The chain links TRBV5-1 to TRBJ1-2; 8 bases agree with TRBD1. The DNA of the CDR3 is TGCGCCAGCAGCATCCAGGGGGCGAGCTACACCTTC. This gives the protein CASSIQGASYTF.